This is a list of T cell receptor beta chains from one sample in a study of cytomegalovirus exposure and HLA in healthy donors. This table comes from immunoSEQ multiplex PCR, and its TCRdb copy is limited to in-frame clones, with some not included. This repertoire shows 150,000 to 200,000 clones, just under 90% found once; its top ten account for 10%. Sequencing input: PBMCs. The source is a woman between 18 and 30 years old in good health and CMV-seropositive. Each CDR3 is given with its conserved first and last residue. Fields, in order: V gene, D gene, J gene, clone size, CDR3 protein, CDR3 DNA. A D gene is named only where the DNA matches it firmly. Expanded clones get a size class; other rows say once, few or many, or leave the size out.

V: TRBV10-2; D: TRBD1; J: TRBJ2-4; size: -; CDR3: CASSLTGVAKNIQYF; DNA: TGCGCCAGCAGTTTGACAGGGGTAGCCAAAAACATTCAGTACTTC
V: TRBV27; D: TRBD1; J: TRBJ2-1; size: -; CDR3: CASSLRQGKQFF; DNA: TGTGCCAGCAGCTTACGACAGGGAAAGCAGTTCTTC
V: TRBV4-1; D: -; J: TRBJ1-5; size: -; CDR3: CASSPSRGPQHF; DNA: TGCGCCAGCAGCCCTTCGCGCGGACCCCAGCATTTT
V: TRBV15; D: TRBD2; J: TRBJ2-7; size: -; CDR3: CATSRGAETSGSKYF; DNA: TGTGCCACCAGCAGAGGAGCCGAGACTAGCGGGTCTAAGTACTTC
V: TRBV30; D: TRBD2; J: TRBJ2-5; size: -; CDR3: CAWSPQGLAGGVPETQYF; DNA: TGTGCCTGGAGCCCACAGGGACTAGCGGGAGGCGTCCCCGAGACCCAGTACTTC
V: TRBV21-1; D: -; J: TRBJ2-4; size: -; CDR3: CASSKESGLAKNIQYF; DNA: TGTGCCAGCAGCAAAGAGAGCGGACTAGCCAAAAACATTCAGTACTTC
V: TRBV28; D: -; J: TRBJ2-7; size: -; CDR3: CASSLPYRARSSYEQYF; DNA: TGTGCCAGCAGTTTACCGTACAGGGCAAGATCCTCCTACGAGCAGTACTTC
V: TRBV9; D: -; J: TRBJ2-2; size: -; CDR3: CASSVSRSGDTGELFF; DNA: TGTGCCAGCAGCGTATCCAGATCGGGAGACACCGGGGAGCTGTTTTTT
V: TRBV11-2; D: -; J: TRBJ2-1; size: -; CDR3: CASSLDSYNEQFF; DNA: TGTGCCAGCAGCCTCGACTCTTACAATGAGCAGTTCTTC
V: TRBV7-2; D: TRBD2; J: TRBJ2-1; size: -; CDR3: CASSLMAGGDNEQFF; DNA: TGTGCCAGCAGCTTAATGGCGGGAGGCGACAATGAGCAGTTCTTC
V: TRBV19; D: -; J: TRBJ1-5; size: -; CDR3: CASSIVGKGFGQPQHF; DNA: TGTGCCAGTAGTATAGTGGGGAAGGGGTTCGGCCAGCCCCAGCATTTT
V: TRBV9; D: TRBD1; J: TRBJ2-3; size: -; CDR3: CASEPGTGIITDTQYF; DNA: TGTGCCAGCGAACCCGGGACAGGCATAATCACAGATACGCAGTATTTT
V: TRBV9; D: TRBD2; J: TRBJ2-1; size: once; CDR3: CASSPTSGSSYNEQFF; DNA: TGTGCCAGCAGCCCAACTAGCGGGAGTTCCTACAATGAGCAGTTCTTC
V: TRBV18; D: -; J: TRBJ2-3; size: -; CDR3: CASSLTDSITDTQYF; DNA: TGTGCCAGCTCACTAACGGACAGCATCACAGATACGCAGTATTTT
V: TRBV27; D: -; J: TRBJ1-5; size: -; CDR3: CASSPLGGTINQPQHF; DNA: TGTGCCAGCAGTCCCCTTGGTGGCACGATAAATCAGCCCCAGCATTTT
V: TRBV18; D: -; J: TRBJ1-3; size: once; CDR3: CASSTTDSGNTIYF; DNA: TGTGCCAGCTCAACGACAGACTCTGGAAACACCATATATTTT
V: TRBV7-3; D: -; J: TRBJ2-3; size: -; CDR3: CASSPRTDTQYF; DNA: TGTGCCAGCAGCCCCCGTACAGATACGCAGTATTTT
V: TRBV4-1; D: -; J: TRBJ2-1; size: -; CDR3: CASSQAPSDNEQFF; DNA: TGCGCCAGCAGCCAAGCCCCTAGCGACAATGAGCAGTTCTTC
V: TRBV14; D: -; J: TRBJ2-2; size: -; CDR3: CASSLNFGELFF; DNA: TGTGCCAGCAGCCTCAACTTCGGGGAGCTGTTTTTT
V: TRBV30; D: -; J: TRBJ1-2; size: -; CDR3: CAWSVSVTLTNYGYTF; DNA: TGTGCCTGGAGTGTATCGGTGACTTTGACTAACTATGGCTACACCTTC
V: TRBV6-1; D: -; J: TRBJ2-7; size: -; CDR3: CASRFSEIYEQYF; DNA: TGTGCCAGCAGGTTCAGCGAAATCTACGAGCAGTACTTC
V: TRBV21-1; D: -; J: TRBJ2-7; size: -; CDR3: CASSKELCGDSYEQYF; DNA: TGTGCCAGCAGCAAAGAACTTTGCGGGGATTCCTACGAGCAGTACTTC
V: TRBV11-2; D: -; J: TRBJ2-7; size: -; CDR3: CASRGDGLGWDEQYF; DNA: TGTGCCAGCAGAGGTGACGGCCTAGGATGGGACGAGCAGTACTTC
V: TRBV11-2; D: TRBD2; J: TRBJ2-5; size: -; CDR3: CASSPPPGLAGEETQYF; DNA: TGTGCCAGCAGCCCCCCACCGGGACTAGCGGGAGAAGAGACCCAGTACTTC
V: TRBV28; D: -; J: TRBJ1-5; size: -; CDR3: CASSELTLQGREYSNQPQHF; DNA: TGTGCCAGCAGTGAACTAACATTACAGGGCAGGGAATATAGCAATCAGCCCCAGCATTTT
V: TRBV25-1; D: -; J: TRBJ1-1; size: -; CDR3: CASATGGLITEAFF; DNA: TGTGCCAGCGCTACGGGGGGATTAATCACTGAAGCTTTCTTT
V: TRBV6-7; D: -; J: TRBJ2-1; size: once; CDR3: CASRGRPHYNEQFF; DNA: TGTGCCAGCAGGGGGCGACCCCACTACAATGAGCAGTTCTTC
V: TRBV6-6; D: -; J: TRBJ1-5; size: -; CDR3: CASSYSGAYSNQPQHF; DNA: TGTGCCAGCAGTTACTCGGGAGCATATAGCAATCAGCCCCAGCATTTT
V: TRBV11-2; D: -; J: TRBJ1-5; size: -; CDR3: CASSLGGPNQPQHF; DNA: TGTGCCAGCAGCTTAGGAGGGCCCAATCAGCCCCAGCATTTT
V: TRBV5-4; D: -; J: TRBJ2-3; size: -; CDR3: CASSLLGSSSTDTQYF; DNA: TGTGCCAGCAGCTTGTTAGGGAGCTCTAGCACAGATACGCAGTATTTT
V: TRBV25-1; D: -; J: TRBJ2-1; size: -; CDR3: CASSDLTRVARYNEQFF; DNA: TGTGCCAGCAGTGACCTAACTAGGGTAGCGCGCTACAATGAGCAGTTCTTC
V: TRBV6-5; D: TRBD1; J: TRBJ1-4; size: -; CDR3: CASRSGTGIEKLFF; DNA: TGTGCCAGCAGGTCCGGGACAGGGATTGAAAAACTGTTTTTT
V: TRBV7-3; D: -; J: TRBJ2-1; size: -; CDR3: CASSLGELNEQFF; DNA: TGTGCCAGCAGCTTAGGAGAACTCAATGAGCAGTTCTTC
V: TRBV7-9; D: TRBD2; J: TRBJ2-1; size: -; CDR3: CASSRLAVNEQFF; DNA: TGTGCCAGCAGCAGACTAGCTGTCAATGAGCAGTTCTTC
V: TRBV11-3; D: TRBD2; J: TRBJ2-5; size: few; CDR3: CASSFLAAQETQYF; DNA: TGTGCCAGCAGCTTTCTAGCGGCCCAAGAGACCCAGTACTTC
V: TRBV27; D: -; J: TRBJ2-7; size: -; CDR3: CASSLVQDYEQYF; DNA: TGTGCCAGCAGTTTAGTCCAGGACTACGAGCAGTACTTC
V: TRBV7-8; D: -; J: TRBJ1-1; size: -; CDR3: CASSPPRGEAFF; DNA: TGTGCCAGCAGCCCACCCAGGGGAGAAGCTTTCTTT
V: TRBV9; D: TRBD1; J: TRBJ2-7; size: -; CDR3: CASSPLDRALTYEQYF; DNA: TGTGCCAGCAGCCCCTTGGACAGGGCTCTTACCTACGAGCAGTACTTC
V: TRBV5-1; D: -; J: TRBJ1-2; size: -; CDR3: CASSLAVGEGYTF; DNA: TGCGCCAGCAGCTTGGCCGTAGGGGAAGGCTACACCTTC
V: TRBV6-4; D: TRBD2; J: TRBJ2-2; size: few; CDR3: CASSAGTSTGELFF; DNA: TGTGCCAGCAGTGCCGGGACTAGCACCGGGGAGCTGTTTTTT
V: TRBV5-6; D: TRBD1; J: TRBJ2-7; size: -; CDR3: CASSLWTGVDEQYF; DNA: TGTGCCAGCAGCTTGTGGACAGGGGTGGACGAGCAGTACTTC
V: TRBV4-2; D: -; J: TRBJ2-3; size: -; CDR3: CASSQDMGADTQYF; DNA: TGTGCCAGCAGCCAAGATATGGGAGCAGATACGCAGTATTTT
V: TRBV10-2; D: TRBD2; J: TRBJ2-1; size: -; CDR3: CASSVSGRHNEQFF; DNA: TGCGCCAGCAGTGTAAGCGGGAGACACAATGAGCAGTTCTTC
V: TRBV5-6; D: TRBD2; J: TRBJ2-3; size: once; CDR3: CASSFFAGLAEMTDTQYF; DNA: TGTGCCAGCAGCTTTTTCGCGGGACTAGCGGAAATGACAGATACGCAGTATTTT
V: TRBV10-3; D: TRBD1; J: TRBJ1-2; size: once; CDR3: CAISEGGQGGYGYTF; DNA: TGTGCCATCAGTGAGGGGGGACAGGGCGGCTATGGCTACACCTTC
V: TRBV14; D: TRBD2; J: TRBJ2-7; size: -; CDR3: CASSPRTSGNYEQYF; DNA: TGTGCCAGCAGCCCCCGGACTAGCGGGAACTACGAGCAGTACTTC
V: TRBV2; D: -; J: TRBJ1-2; size: -; CDR3: CASSPVLGATYGYTF; DNA: TGTGCCAGCAGTCCGGTATTGGGGGCAACATATGGCTACACCTTC
V: TRBV5-4; D: TRBD2; J: TRBJ2-7; size: -; CDR3: CASSGGRGSAYEQYF; DNA: TGTGCCAGCAGCGGAGGACGCGGGAGCGCCTACGAGCAGTACTTC
V: TRBV2; D: -; J: TRBJ2-6; size: once; CDR3: CASSDMASGANVLTF; DNA: TGTGCCAGCAGTGATATGGCCTCTGGGGCCAACGTCCTGACTTTC